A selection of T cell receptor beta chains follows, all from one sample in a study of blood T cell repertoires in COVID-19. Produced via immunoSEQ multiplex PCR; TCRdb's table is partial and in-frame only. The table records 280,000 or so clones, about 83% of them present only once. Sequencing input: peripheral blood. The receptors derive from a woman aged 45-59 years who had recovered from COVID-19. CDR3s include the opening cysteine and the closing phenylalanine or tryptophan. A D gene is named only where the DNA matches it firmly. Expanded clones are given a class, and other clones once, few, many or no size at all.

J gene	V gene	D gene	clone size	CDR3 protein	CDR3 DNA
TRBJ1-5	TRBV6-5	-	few	CASSWRINQPQHF	TGTGCCAGCAGTTGGAGGATAAATCAGCCCCAGCATTTT
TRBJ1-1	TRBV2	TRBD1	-	CASSRQGAGTEAFF	TGTGCCAGCAGTCGACAGGGGGCGGGCACTGAAGCTTTCTTT
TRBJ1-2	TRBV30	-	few	CAWSGGGSGTNYGYTF	TGTGCCTGGAGTGGGGGGGGATCCGGGACAAACTATGGCTACACCTTC
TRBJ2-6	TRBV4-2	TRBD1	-	CASSQVTGLAGGTGANVLTF	TGTGCCAGCAGCCAAGTAACGGGTTTGGCAGGGGGCACTGGGGCCAACGTCCTGACTTTC
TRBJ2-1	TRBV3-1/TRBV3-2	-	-	CASSQGRSSYNEQFF	TGTGCCAGCAGCCAGGGCCGAAGCTCCTACAATGAGCAGTTCTTC
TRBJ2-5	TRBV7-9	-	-	CASSSSGPKGETQYF	TGTGCCAGCAGCTCCTCCGGGCCCAAGGGGGAGACCCAGTACTTC
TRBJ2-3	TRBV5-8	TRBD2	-	CASSYGLVVGTDTQYF	TGTGCCAGCAGCTATGGACTAGTCGTAGGCACAGATACGCAGTATTTT
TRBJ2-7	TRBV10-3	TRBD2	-	CAISESGSGSMYF	TGTGCCATCAGTGAGTCGGGTAGCGGGAGTATGTACTTC
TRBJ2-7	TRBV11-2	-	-	CASSLERGLEQYF	TGTGCCAGCAGCTTAGAAAGGGGACTCGAGCAGTACTTC
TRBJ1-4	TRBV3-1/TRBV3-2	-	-	CASSPGEGIPATNEKLFF	TGTGCCAGCAGCCCTGGGGAGGGAATCCCGGCAACTAATGAAAAACTGTTTTTT
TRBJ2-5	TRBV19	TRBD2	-	CASSVASGRETQYF	TGTGCCAGTAGTGTGGCTAGCGGGAGAGAGACCCAGTACTTC
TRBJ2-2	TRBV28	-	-	CASTLLTNTGELFF	TGTGCCAGCACACTGCTAACGAACACCGGGGAGCTGTTTTTT
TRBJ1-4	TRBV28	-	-	CASSQTEKNEKLFF	TGTGCCAGCAGTCAGACAGAGAAAAATGAAAAACTGTTTTTT
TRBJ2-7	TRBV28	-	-	CASSSTGAASGYEQYF	TGTGCCAGCAGTTCGACGGGGGCGGCTAGCGGTTACGAGCAGTACTTC
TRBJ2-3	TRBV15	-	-	CATSSPGHRNGTNTQYF	TGTGCCACCAGCAGCCCGGGACACCGGAACGGAACAAATACGCAGTATTTT
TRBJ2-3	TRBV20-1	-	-	CSASLQNTDTQYF	TGCAGTGCTAGTTTACAGAACACAGATACGCAGTATTTT
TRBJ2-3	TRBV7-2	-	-	CASSITGGPSTDTQYF	TGTGCCAGCAGCATAACGGGGGGCCCAAGCACAGATACGCAGTATTTT
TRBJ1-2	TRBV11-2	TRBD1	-	CASSLKNRGRIYGYTF	TGTGCCAGCAGCTTGAAAAACAGGGGGCGCATTTATGGCTACACCTTC
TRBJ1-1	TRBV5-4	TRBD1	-	CASSRTGQGQTEAFF	TGTGCCAGCAGCCGGACCGGACAGGGGCAAACTGAAGCTTTCTTT
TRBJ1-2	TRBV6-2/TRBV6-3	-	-	CASSRQERGYGYTF	TGTGCCAGCAGTCGACAAGAGCGGGGCTATGGCTACACCTTC
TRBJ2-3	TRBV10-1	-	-	CASNLTESLTDTQYF	TGCGCCAGCAATTTGACAGAAAGCCTCACAGATACGCAGTATTTT
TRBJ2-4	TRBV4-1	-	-	CASSQGVQKYRPLLAKNIQYF	TGCGCCAGCAGCCAAGGGGTTCAGAAGTACAGGCCACTCCTAGCCAAAAACATTCAGTACTTC